This entry features one T cell receptor beta chain sequence. This sample stems from a study of cytomegalovirus exposure and HLA in healthy donors. Primers for the PCR totalled 60 Vbeta and 13 Jbeta. TCRdb's copy holds only in-frame clones and misses some; the assay was immunoSEQ multiplex PCR. The data show 130,000 or so clones, roughly 78% seen once. Specimen: PBMCs. This clonotype was obtained from a man aged 25 to 45 in good health and CMV-seronegative.

CDR3 bases: TGCGCCAGCAGAAAGGGACAGGGAGGTTCTAATGAAAAACTGTTTTTT. This translates into CASRKGQGGSNEKLFF. The chain uses TRBV4-1 and TRBJ1-4, with 9 bases lining up with TRBD1. Unmatched junction bases numbered 8, after V lost 6 bases and J lost 3 bases. The CDR3 length is 16 residues. In germline, CDR1 is MGHRA, CDR2 YSYEKL.